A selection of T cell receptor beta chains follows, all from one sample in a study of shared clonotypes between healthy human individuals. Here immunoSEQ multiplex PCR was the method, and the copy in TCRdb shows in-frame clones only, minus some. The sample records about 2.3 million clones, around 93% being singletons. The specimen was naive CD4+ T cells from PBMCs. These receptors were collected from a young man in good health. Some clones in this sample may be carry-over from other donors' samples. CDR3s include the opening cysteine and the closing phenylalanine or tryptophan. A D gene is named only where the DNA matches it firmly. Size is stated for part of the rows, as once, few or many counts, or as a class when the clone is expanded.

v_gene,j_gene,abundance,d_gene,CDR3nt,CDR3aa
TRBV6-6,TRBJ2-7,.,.,TGTGCCAGCAGACAAAATCGGGACGCTGAATACGAGCAGTACTTC,CASRQNRDAEYEQYF
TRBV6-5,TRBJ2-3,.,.,TGTGCCAGCAGTTACTCGAGTGTAGCGGATACGCAGTATTTT,CASSYSSVADTQYF
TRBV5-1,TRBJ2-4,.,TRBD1,TGCGCCAGCAGCTTGGGGACAGGGGGAAACATTCAGTACTTC,CASSLGTGGNIQYF
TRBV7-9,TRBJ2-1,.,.,TGTGCCAGCAGCTGGTCCTCGCTGAATGAGCAGTTCTTC,CASSWSSLNEQFF
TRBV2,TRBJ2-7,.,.,TGTGCCAGCAGTGAGGATTTGGGTTACGAGCAGTACTTC,CASSEDLGYEQYF
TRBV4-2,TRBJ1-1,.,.,TGTGCCAGCAGCCTCGGATGGAGGGGGAACACTGAAGCTTTCTTT,CASSLGWRGNTEAFF
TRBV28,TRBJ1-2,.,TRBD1,TGTGCCAGCAGTTTAGGGACAGGGCCTCACTATGGCTACACCTTC,CASSLGTGPHYGYTF
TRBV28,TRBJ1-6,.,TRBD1,TGTGCCAGCAGACCCGGACAGGTCAATTCACCCCTCCACTTT,CASRPGQVNSPLHF
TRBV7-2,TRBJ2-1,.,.,TGTGCCAGCAGCTTAGAGGCTGGAATTAACAGGCAGTTCTTC,CASSLEAGINRQFF
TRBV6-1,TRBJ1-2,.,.,TGTGCCAGCAGTGTGGGGGACCGGTACTATGGCTACACCTTC,CASSVGDRYYGYTF
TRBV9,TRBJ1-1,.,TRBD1,TGTGCCAGCAGCGTAAAGGGTGGACAGGGCCTTATGAACACTGAAGCTTTCTTT,CASSVKGGQGLMNTEAFF
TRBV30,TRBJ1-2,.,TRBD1,TGTGCCTGGAAAAGACAGGGGGCCAACTATGGCTACACCTTC,CAWKRQGANYGYTF
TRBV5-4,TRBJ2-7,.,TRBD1,TGTGCCAGCAGCACCCGACAGGGCGGTAACGAGCAGTACTTC,CASSTRQGGNEQYF
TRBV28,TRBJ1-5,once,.,TGTGCCAGCAGTTTAGCGGGCAATCAGCCCCAGCATTTT,CASSLAGNQPQHF
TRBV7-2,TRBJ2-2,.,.,TGTGCCAGCAGCTTAAACAGCGGGGAGCTGTTTTTT,CASSLNSGELFF
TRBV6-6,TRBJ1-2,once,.,TGTGCCAGCACCGGAGGGACATTTGGTGGCTACACCTTC,CASTGGTFGGYTF
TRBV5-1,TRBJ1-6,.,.,TGCGCCAGCAGCTTGCAGGGGCCGAATTCACCCCTCCACTTT,CASSLQGPNSPLHF
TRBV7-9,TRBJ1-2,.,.,TGTGCCAGCAGCTTATCCCGGGTCTGGGGCTTC,CASSLSRVWGF
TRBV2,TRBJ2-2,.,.,TGTGCCAGCAGGGTGGAGACAGTGACCGGGGAGCTGTTTTTT,CASRVETVTGELFF
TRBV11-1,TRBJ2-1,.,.,TGTGCCAGCAGCCCCGTGGTGGGGAGAGATGAGCAGTTCTTC,CASSPVVGRDEQFF
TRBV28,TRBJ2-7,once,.,TGTGCCAGCAGTTCCGGGATTAGCTCCTACGAGCAGTACTTC,CASSSGISSYEQYF
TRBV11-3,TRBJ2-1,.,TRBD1,TGTGCCAGCAGCGTCCGACAGGGTTCCTACAATGAGCAGTTCTTC,CASSVRQGSYNEQFF
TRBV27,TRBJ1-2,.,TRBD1,TGTGCCAGCAGTTCCCTGGACAGGGTTCACTATGGCTACACCTTC,CASSSLDRVHYGYTF
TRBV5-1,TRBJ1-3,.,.,TGCGCCAGCAGCTTGATAGGGACTTCTGGAAACACCATATATTTT,CASSLIGTSGNTIYF
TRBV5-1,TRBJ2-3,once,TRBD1,TGCGCCAGCGGGACAGGGAGGGCCCCAGATACGCAGTATTTT,CASGTGRAPDTQYF
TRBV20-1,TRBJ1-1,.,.,TGCAGTGCTAGAGATGAGGCGGAAGCTTTCTTT,CSARDEAEAFF
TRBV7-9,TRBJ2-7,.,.,TGTGCCAGCAGCCCCCAATTGACTAGCTACGAGCAGTACTTC,CASSPQLTSYEQYF
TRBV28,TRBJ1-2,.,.,TGTGCCAGCAGTTTGAGTTTTGGGTTATACTTC,CASSLSFGLYF
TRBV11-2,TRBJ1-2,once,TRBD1,TGTGCCAGCAGCCCGGCCGGACAGGGGGCGGACTATGGCTACACCTTC,CASSPAGQGADYGYTF
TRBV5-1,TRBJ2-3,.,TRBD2,TGCGCCAGCAGCTTGTCGGGACTAGCGGGATTTTTCGATACGCAGTATTTT,CASSLSGLAGFFDTQYF
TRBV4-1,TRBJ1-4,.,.,TGCGCCAGCAGCCCGAAGACAGACCTTAATGAAAAACTGTTTTTT,CASSPKTDLNEKLFF